This T cell receptor beta chain comes out of a study of T cells in narcolepsy. CDR1 SEHNR and CDR2 FQNEAQ come from the germline V gene (reference sequence). The CDR3 spans 15 residues. Losses at the gene ends were 5 bases for V and 4 bases for J; bases not matched to a gene: 6. General observations from the study: Reportedly, autoreactive clonotypes were serially detected in patients' blood but not controls'. Some memory CD4+ repertoires had no autoreactive clone sequences.

Details on this clone: Its antigen is as yet unknown.

The assay was immunoSEQ multiplex PCR, and TCRdb's table has in-frame clones only and misses some. The repertoire holds tens of thousands of clones, with about 90% as singletons. This chain connects TRBV7-9 to TRBJ2-3; 10 nucleotides line up with TRBD2. The clonotype was recovered from a human donor with narcolepsy. Sequencing input: CD45RA- memory CD4+ T cells from PBMCs. The CDR3 reads CASSTLAGVSDTQYF. CDR3 in DNA: TGTGCCAGCAGCACCCTAGCGGGAGTTTCAGATACGCAGTATTTT. Variable domain in full (rest from reference TRBV7-9 and TRBJ2-3): DTGVSQNPRHKITKRGQNVTFRCDPISEHNRLYWYRQTLGQGPEFLTYFQNEAQLEKSRLLSDRFSAERPKGSFSTLEIQRTEQGDSAMYLCASSTLAGVSDTQYFGPGTRLTVL.